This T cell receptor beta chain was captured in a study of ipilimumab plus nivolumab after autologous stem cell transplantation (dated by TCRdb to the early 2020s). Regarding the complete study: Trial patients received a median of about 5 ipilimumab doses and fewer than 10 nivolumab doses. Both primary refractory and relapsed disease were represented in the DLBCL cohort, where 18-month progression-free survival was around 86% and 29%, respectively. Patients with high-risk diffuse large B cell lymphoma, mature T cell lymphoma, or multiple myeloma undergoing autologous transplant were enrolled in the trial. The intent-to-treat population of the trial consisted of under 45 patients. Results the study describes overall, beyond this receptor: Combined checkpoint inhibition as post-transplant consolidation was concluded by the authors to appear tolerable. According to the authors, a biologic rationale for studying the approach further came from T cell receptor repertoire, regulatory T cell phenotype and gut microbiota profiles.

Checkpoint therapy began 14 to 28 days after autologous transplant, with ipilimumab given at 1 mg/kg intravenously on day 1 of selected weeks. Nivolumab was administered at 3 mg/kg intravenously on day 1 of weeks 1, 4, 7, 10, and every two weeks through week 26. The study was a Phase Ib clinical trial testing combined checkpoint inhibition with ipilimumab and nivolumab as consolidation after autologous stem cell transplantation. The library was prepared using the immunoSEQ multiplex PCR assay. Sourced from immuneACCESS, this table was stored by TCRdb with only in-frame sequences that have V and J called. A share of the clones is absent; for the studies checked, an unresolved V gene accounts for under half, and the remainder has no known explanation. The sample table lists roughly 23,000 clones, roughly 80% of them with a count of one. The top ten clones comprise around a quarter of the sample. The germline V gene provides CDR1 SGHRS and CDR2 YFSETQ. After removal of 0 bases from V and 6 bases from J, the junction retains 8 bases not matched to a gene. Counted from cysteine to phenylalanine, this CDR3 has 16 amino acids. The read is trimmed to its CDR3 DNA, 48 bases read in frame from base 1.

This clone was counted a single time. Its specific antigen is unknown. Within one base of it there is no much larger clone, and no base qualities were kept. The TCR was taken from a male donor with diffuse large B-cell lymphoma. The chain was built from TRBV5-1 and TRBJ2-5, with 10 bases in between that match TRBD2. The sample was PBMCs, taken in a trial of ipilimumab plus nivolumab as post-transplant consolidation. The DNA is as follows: TGCGCCAGCAGCTTGGCTCCTAGCGGGGGCCAGCAGACCCAGTACTTC. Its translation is CASSLAPSGGQQTQYF.